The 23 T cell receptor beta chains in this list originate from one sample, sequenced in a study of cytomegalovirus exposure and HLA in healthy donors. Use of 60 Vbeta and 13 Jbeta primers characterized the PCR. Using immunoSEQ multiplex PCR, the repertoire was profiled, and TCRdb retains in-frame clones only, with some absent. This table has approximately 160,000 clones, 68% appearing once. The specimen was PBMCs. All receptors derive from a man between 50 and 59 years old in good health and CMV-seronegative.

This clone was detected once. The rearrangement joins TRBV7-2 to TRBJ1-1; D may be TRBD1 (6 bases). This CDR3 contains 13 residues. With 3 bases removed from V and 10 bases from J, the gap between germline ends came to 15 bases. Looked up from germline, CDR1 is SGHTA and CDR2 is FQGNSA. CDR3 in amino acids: CASSFGQRASAFF. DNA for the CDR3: TGTGCCAGCAGCTTTGGACAGAGGGCGTCAGCTTTCTTT.

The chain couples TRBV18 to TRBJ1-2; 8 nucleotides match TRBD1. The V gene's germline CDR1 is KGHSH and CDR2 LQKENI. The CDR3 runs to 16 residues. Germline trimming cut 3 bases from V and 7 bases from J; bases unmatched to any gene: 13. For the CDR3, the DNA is TGTGCCAGCTCACCGCCGACAGGGGTCTTCGCTAGTGGCTACACCTTC. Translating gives CASSPPTGVFASGYTF.

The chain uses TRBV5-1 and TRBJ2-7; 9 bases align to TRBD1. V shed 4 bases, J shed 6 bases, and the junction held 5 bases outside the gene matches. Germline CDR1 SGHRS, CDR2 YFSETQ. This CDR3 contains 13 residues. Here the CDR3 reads CASSIGTGLEQYF. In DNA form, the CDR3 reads TGCGCCAGCAGCATAGGGACAGGGCTCGAGCAGTACTTC. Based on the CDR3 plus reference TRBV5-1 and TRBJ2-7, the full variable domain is KAGVTQTPRYLIKTRGQQVTLSCSPISGHRSVSWYQQTPGQGLQFLFEYFSETQRNKGNFPGRFSGRQFSNSRSEMNVSTLELGDSALYLCASSIGTGLEQYFGPGTRLTVT.

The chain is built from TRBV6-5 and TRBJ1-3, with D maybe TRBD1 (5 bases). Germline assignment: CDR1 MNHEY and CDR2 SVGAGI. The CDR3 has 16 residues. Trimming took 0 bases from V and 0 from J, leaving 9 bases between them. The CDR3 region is CASSYSGTGSGNTIYF. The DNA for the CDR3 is TGTGCCAGCAGTTACTCCGGGACTGGCTCTGGAAACACCATATATTTT.

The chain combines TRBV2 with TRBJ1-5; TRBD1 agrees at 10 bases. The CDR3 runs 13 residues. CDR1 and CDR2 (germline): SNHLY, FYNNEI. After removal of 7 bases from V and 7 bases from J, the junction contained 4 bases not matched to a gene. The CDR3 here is CASTGQGTQPQHF. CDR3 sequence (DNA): TGTGCCAGCACGGGACAGGGGACGCAGCCCCAGCATTTT.

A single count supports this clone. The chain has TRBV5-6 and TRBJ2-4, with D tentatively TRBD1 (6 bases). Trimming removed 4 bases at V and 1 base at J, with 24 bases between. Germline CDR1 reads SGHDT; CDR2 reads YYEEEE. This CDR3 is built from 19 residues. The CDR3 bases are TGTGCCAGCAGCGGTGGGGGCAGGACTCCGGGCTACGCCAAAAACATTCAGTACTTC. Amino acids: CASSGGGRTPGYAKNIQYF.

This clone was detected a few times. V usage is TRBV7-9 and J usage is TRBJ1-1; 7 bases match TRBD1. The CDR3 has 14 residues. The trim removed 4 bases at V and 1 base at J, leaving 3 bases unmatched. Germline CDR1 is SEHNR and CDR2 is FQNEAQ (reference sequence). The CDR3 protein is CASSSTGPNTEAFF. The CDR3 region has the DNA TGTGCCAGCAGCTCGACAGGGCCGAACACTGAAGCTTTCTTT. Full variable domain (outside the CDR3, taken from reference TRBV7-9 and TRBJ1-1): DTGVSQNPRHKITKRGQNVTFRCDPISEHNRLYWYRQTLGQGPEFLTYFQNEAQLEKSRLLSDRFSAERPKGSFSTLEIQRTEQGDSAMYLCASSSTGPNTEAFFGQGTRLTVV.

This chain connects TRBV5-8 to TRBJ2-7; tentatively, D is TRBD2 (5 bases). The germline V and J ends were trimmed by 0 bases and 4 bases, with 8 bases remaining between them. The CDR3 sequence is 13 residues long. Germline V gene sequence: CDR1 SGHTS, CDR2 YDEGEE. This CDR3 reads CASSLERGYEQYF. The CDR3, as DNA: TGTGCCAGCAGCTTGGAACGGGGTTACGAGCAGTACTTC.

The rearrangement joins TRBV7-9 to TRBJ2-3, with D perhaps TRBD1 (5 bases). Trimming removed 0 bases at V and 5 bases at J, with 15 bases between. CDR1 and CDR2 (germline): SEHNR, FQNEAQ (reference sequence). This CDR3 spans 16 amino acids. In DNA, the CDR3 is TGTGCCAGCAGCTTAGCGGCGGCAGGGTTGGGAGATACGCAGTATTTT. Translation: CASSLAAAGLGDTQYF.

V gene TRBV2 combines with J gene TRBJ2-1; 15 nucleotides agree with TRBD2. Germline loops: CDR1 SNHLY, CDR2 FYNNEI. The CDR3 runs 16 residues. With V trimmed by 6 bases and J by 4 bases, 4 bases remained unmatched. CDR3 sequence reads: CASSEGLAGGYNEQFF. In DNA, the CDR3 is TGTGCCAGCAGCGAGGGACTAGCGGGGGGATACAATGAGCAGTTCTTC.

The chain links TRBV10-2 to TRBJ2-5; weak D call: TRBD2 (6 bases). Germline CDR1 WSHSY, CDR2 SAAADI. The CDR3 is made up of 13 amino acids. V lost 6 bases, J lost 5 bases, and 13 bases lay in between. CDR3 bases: TGCGCCAGCAGGCTGGGGGAGGTGGAGACCCAGTACTTC. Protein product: CASRLGEVETQYF.

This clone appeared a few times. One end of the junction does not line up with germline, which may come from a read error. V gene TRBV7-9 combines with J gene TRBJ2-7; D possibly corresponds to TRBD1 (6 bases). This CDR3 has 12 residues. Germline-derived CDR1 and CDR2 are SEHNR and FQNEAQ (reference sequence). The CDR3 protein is CASSLAQGQPLF. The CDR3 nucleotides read TGTGCCAGCAGCTTAGCGCAAGGACAGCCACTCTTC.

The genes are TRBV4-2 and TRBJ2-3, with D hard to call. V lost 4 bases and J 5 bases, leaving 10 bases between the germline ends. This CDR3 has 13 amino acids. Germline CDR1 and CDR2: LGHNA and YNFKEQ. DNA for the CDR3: TGTGCCAGCAGCCTACCCCCCGGAGATACGCAGTATTTT. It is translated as CASSLPPGDTQYF.

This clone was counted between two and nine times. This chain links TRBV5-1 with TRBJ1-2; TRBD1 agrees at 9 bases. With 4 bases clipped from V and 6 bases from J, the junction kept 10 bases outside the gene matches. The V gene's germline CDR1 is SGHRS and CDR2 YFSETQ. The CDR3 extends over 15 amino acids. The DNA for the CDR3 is TGCGCCAGCAGCCCGGGGGGACAGGGAAGGGATGGCTACACCTTC. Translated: CASSPGGQGRDGYTF.

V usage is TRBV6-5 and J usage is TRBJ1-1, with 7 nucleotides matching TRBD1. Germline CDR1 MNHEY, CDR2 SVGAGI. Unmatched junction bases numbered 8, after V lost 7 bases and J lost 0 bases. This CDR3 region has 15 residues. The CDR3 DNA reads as TGTGCCAGCACCCAACAAGGGGGCTTGAACACTGAAGCTTTCTTT. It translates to CASTQQGGLNTEAFF.

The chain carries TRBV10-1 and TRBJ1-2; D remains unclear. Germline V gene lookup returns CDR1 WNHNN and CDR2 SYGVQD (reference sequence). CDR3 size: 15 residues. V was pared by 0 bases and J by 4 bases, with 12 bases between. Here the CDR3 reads CASSESIGLVYGYTF. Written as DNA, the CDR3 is TGCGCCAGCAGTGAGTCGATCGGGTTGGTCTATGGCTACACCTTC.

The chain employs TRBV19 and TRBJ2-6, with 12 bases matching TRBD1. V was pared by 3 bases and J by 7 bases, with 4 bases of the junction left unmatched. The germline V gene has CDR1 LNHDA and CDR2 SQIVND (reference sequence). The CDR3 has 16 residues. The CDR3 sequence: CASSMGQGARANVLTF. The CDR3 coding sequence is TGTGCCAGTAGTATGGGACAGGGGGCTAGAGCCAACGTCCTGACTTTC.

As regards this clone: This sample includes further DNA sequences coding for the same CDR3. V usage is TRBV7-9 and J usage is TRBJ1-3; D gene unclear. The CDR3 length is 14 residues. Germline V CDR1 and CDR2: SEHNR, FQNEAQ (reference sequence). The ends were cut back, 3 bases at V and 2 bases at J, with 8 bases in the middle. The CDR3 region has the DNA TGTGCCAGCAGCTTGGGAGGGCCTGGAAACACCATATATTTT. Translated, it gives CASSLGGPGNTIYF.

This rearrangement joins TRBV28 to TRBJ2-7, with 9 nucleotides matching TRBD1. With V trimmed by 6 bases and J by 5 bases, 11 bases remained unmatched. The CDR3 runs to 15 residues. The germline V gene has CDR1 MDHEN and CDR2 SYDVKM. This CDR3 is CASRRSGTGPHEQYF. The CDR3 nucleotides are TGTGCCAGCAGACGGTCCGGGACAGGGCCCCACGAGCAGTACTTC.

This chain's CDR3 is CASQAGSYGYTF. CDR3 in DNA: TGTGCCAGTCAAGCAGGGTCCTATGGCTACACCTTC. This rearrangement joins TRBV28 to TRBJ1-2; TRBD1 might be the D (5 bases). Trimming left V 9 bases short and J 4 bases short, with 12 bases between. The V gene's germline CDR1 is MDHEN and CDR2 SYDVKM. This CDR3 region has 12 residues.

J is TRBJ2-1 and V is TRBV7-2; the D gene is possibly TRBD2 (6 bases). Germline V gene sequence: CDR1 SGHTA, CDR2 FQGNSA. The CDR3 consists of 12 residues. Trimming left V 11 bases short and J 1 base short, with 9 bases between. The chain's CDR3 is CAGGDSYNEQFF. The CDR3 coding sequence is TGTGCCGGCGGGGATTCCTACAATGAGCAGTTCTTC.

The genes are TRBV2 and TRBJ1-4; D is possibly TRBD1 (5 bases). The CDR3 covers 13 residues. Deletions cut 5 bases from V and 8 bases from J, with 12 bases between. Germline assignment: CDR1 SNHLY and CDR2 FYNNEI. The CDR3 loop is CASSQWQGEKLFF. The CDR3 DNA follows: TGTGCCAGCAGTCAGTGGCAGGGCGAAAAACTGTTTTTT.

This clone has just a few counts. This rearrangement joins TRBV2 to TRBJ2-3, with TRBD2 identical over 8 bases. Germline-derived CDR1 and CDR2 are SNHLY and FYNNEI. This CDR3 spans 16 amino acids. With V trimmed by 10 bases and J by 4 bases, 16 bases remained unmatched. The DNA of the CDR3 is TGTGCCACCATGGATTTAGCGGGGCTAATATCAGATACGCAGTATTTT. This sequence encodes CATMDLAGLISDTQYF.